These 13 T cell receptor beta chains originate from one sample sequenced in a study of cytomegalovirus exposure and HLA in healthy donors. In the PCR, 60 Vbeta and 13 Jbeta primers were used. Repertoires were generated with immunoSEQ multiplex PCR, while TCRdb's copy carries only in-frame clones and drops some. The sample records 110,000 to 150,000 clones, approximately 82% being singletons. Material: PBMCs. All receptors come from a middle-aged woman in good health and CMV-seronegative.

CDR3 nucleotides: TGCGCCAGCAGCCAACACTACAAATCTTTCGGGGAGCTGTTTTTT. Encoded protein: CASSQHYKSFGELFF. The J gene is TRBJ2-2, the V gene TRBV4-3; D is unresolved. The germline V gene encodes CDR1 LGHNA and CDR2 YSLEER. V lost 2 bases to trimming and J lost 7 bases, with 14 bases between them. This CDR3 region has 15 residues.

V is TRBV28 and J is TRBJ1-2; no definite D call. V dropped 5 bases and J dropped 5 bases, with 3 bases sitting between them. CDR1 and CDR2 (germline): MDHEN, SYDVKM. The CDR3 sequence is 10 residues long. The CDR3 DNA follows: TGTGCCAGCAGTCAATATGGCTACACCTTC. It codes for CASSQYGYTF.

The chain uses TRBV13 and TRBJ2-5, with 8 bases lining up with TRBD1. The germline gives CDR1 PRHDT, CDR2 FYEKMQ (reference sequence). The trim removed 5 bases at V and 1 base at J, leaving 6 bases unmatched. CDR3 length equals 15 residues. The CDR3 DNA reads TGTGCCAGCAGCCGACAGGGGATCCGCCAAGAGACCCAGTACTTC. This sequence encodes CASSRQGIRQETQYF.

The CDR3 sequence is CASSQDTGAFYTF. The DNA for the CDR3 is TGTGCCAGCAGCCAAGACACAGGGGCCTTCTACACCTTC. V gene TRBV14 combines with J gene TRBJ1-2; 7 positions agree with TRBD1. The germline V gene encodes CDR1 SGHDN and CDR2 FVKESK. V trimming: 0 bases; J trimming: 10 bases; junction bases outside the gene matches: 5. This CDR3 has 13 residues.

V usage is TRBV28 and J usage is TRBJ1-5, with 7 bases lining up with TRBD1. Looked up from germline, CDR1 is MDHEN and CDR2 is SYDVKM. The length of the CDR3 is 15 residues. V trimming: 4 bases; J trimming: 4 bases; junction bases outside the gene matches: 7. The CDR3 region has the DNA TGTGCCAGCAGTTCCGCCGGGACAGCTAATCAGCCCCAGCATTTT. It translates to CASSSAGTANQPQHF.

CDR3 nucleotides: TGTGCCAGCAGCTCGTTAGTCCCAAGAGGCAGAACTTACGAGCAGTACTTC. Protein product: CASSSLVPRGRTYEQYF. V gene TRBV7-8 combines with J gene TRBJ2-7; D gene ambiguous. The CDR3 has 17 residues. The germline V gene has CDR1 SGHVS and CDR2 FQNEAQ. V shed 4 bases and J shed 4 bases, with 23 bases lying between them.

CDR3 loop: CASSVGVAGGPRDTQYF. The CDR3 DNA reads as TGTGCCAGCAGCGTAGGTGTAGCGGGAGGGCCAAGGGATACGCAGTATTTT. The rearrangement links TRBV9 to TRBJ2-3; TRBD2 agrees at 11 bases. CDR1 is SGDLS, CDR2 YYNGEE, per germline. The CDR3 loop spans 17 amino acids. With 0 bases clipped from V and 6 bases from J, the junction kept 9 bases outside the gene matches.

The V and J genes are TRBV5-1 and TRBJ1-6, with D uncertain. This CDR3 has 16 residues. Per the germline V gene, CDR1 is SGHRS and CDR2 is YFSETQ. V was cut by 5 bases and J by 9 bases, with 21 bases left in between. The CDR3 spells CASSLAGSGFGSPLHF. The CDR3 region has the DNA TGCGCCAGCAGTCTGGCGGGGAGCGGCTTCGGTTCACCCCTCCACTTT.

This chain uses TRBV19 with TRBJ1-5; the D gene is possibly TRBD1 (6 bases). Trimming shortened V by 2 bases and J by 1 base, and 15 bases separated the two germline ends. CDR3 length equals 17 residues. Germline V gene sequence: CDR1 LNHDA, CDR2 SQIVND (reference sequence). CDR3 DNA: TGTGCCAGTAGTATAATTGGACAGTCGGTGAGCAATCAGCCCCAGCATTTT. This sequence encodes CASSIIGQSVSNQPQHF.

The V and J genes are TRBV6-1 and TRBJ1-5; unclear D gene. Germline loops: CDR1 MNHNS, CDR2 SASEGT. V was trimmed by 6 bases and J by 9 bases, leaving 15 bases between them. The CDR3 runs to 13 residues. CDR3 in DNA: TGTGCCAGCAGACCCTCGACAAGCGGGCCCCAGCATTTT. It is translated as CASRPSTSGPQHF.

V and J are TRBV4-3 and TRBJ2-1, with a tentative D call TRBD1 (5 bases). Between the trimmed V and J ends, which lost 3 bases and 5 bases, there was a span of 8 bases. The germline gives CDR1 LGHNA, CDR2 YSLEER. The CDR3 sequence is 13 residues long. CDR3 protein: CASSHPQDNEQFF. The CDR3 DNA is TGCGCCAGCAGCCATCCACAGGACAATGAGCAGTTCTTC.

The CDR3 sequence: CASSLGQGARNEQFF. The CDR3 region has the DNA TGTGCCAGCAGCCTAGGACAGGGGGCCCGCAATGAGCAGTTCTTC. This sequence joins TRBV6-5 and TRBJ2-1; 11 bases are a match to TRBD1. CDR3 size: 15 residues. Germline assignment: CDR1 MNHEY and CDR2 SVGAGI. V was clipped by 6 bases and J by 6 bases; unmatched bases: 7.

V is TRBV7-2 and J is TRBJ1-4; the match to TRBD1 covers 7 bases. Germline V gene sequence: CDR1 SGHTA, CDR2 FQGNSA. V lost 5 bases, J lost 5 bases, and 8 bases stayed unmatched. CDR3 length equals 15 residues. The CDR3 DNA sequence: TGTGCCAGCAGCGTACAGGGGAGTGCGAATGAAAAACTGTTTTTT. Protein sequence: CASSVQGSANEKLFF.